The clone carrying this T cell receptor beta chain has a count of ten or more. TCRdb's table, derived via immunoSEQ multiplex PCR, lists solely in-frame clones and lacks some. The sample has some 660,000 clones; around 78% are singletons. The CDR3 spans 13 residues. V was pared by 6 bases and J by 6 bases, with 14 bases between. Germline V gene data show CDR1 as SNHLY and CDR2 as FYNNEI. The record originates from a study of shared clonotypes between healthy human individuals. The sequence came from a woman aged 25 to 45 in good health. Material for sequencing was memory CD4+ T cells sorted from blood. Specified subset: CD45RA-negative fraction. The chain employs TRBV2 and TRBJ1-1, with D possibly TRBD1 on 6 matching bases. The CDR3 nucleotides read TGTGCCAGCAGGCGGACAGAAAGGGCTGAAGCTTTCTTT. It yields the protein CASRRTERAEAFF.